This T cell receptor beta chain was retrieved from a study of T cells in Graves' hyperthyroidism and ophthalmopathy. The sample holds a few counts of this clonotype. With V trimmed by 2 bases and J by 3 bases, 6 bases remained unmatched. There are 15 residues in the CDR3. Germline values: CDR1 LGHDT, CDR2 YNNKEL (reference sequence). The CDR3 regions of TCR beta were amplified from RNA transcripts. TCR CDR3 underwent first-round RT-PCR with the HTBI primer set. MiXCR, run by TCRdb on the multiplex PCR reads, gives a single entry per CDR3 protein. The sample lists 300,000 to 350,000 distinct CDR3 sequences, roughly 13% occurring once.

The rearrangement uses TRBV3-1 and TRBJ1-1; 7 bases agree with TRBD1. The sequence came from a woman aged 30 to 39 with Graves' hyperthyroidism. Sequenced input: blood. Here the CDR3 DNA reads TGTGCCAGCAGCCAACTCCGGGACAGTTACACTGAAGCTTTCTTT. Encoded protein: CASSQLRDSYTEAFF.